This T cell receptor (beta chain) was found in a study of cytomegalovirus exposure and HLA in healthy donors. A multiplex PCR was run with 60 Vbeta primers and 13 Jbeta primers. TCRdb's copy holds only in-frame clones and misses some; the assay was immunoSEQ multiplex PCR. The table lists about 180,000 clones, roughly 85% of them singletons. The CDR3 is made up of 15 amino acids. The V gene's germline CDR1 is SGHRS and CDR2 YFSETQ. V was clipped by 0 bases and J by 9 bases; unmatched bases: 9. Input material: PBMCs. The sequence derives from a man between 35 and 55 years old in good health and CMV-seropositive. The V call is TRBV5-1, the J call TRBJ1-1; 9 nucleotides line up with TRBD1. The CDR3 loop is CASSLAGTGPIQAFF. In DNA form, the CDR3 reads TGCGCCAGCAGCTTGGCCGGGACAGGGCCCATCCAAGCTTTCTTT.